The clone carrying this TCR beta chain was seen ten or more times. What it recognizes is unknown. These data originate in a study of CD8 T cells in ankylosing spondylitis. Overall study findings and caveats: CD8+ by phenotype, disease-linked clones were relatively rare in peripheral blood.

Germline assignment: CDR1 MNHNS and CDR2 SASEGT. V lost 8 bases, J lost 5 bases, and 25 bases lay in between. This CDR3 has 17 amino acids. TCRdb re-called the 5' RACE reads with MiXCR, one entry per CDR3 protein. This sample yields about 130,000 distinct CDR3 sequences, of which over 10% are seen a single time; roughly 4% belongs to the top ten. Sequencing input: blood, either unsorted or a sorted T cell fraction (not recorded which). The TCR was taken from a female donor with ankylosing spondylitis or in good health (not recorded which). The chain is built from TRBV6-1 and TRBJ1-5; possibly TRBD1 for D (5 bases). CDR3 loop: CASAPHDGTRKDQPQHF. The CDR3 coding sequence is TGTGCCAGCGCCCCCCACGACGGGACCAGAAAGGATCAGCCCCAGCATTTT.